This T cell receptor beta chain originates from a study of OX40 agonist ivuxolimab in advanced cancers. Study summary: Males comprised 82.7% of the group, whose mean age was about 62 years (range about 20 to 85).

This clone showed up just a few times. No antigen is known for it. Losses at the gene ends were 6 bases for V and 6 bases for J; bases not matched to a gene: 8. Germline CDR1 and CDR2: LNHDA and SQIVND (reference sequence). The CDR3 consists of 13 residues. The protocol was immunoSEQ multiplex PCR, while the TCRdb copy is restricted to in-frame clones and leaves out a portion. The sample yields nearly 70,000 clones, roughly 84% seen once. General study points: No antigen was identified for the clonally expanded peripheral T cells. CD8+ T cells showed, on average, more clonal expansion than CD4+ cells.

This specimen consisted of CD4+ or CD8+ T cells sorted from blood, obtained in a trial of the OX40 agonist ivuxolimab. This receptor was obtained from an adult with an advanced solid tumor such as melanoma, head and neck, liver or kidney cancer. This rearrangement joins TRBV19 to TRBJ2-7; the match to TRBD2 covers 7 bases. The CDR3 loop reads CASSTGGLAEQYF. CDR3 in DNA: TGTGCCAGTAGCACGGGAGGTTTGGCCGAGCAGTACTTC.